This TCR beta chain was identified in a study of shared clonotypes between healthy human individuals. Study-wide background: Each donor contributed plates that comprised three CD4 naive, three CD4 memory, two CD8 naive and one CD8 memory.

A split of CD4+ cells into CD45RA+ naive and CD45RA-negative memory subsets was performed. Some clones are missing from TCRdb's copy, which holds only in-frame ones; the method was immunoSEQ multiplex PCR. The sample gives some 1.4 million clones, roughly 97% of which show up once; roughly 1.1% is in the top ten. The CDR3 is made up of 12 amino acids. V trimming: 8 bases; J trimming: 7 bases; junction bases outside the gene matches: 8. Germline CDR1 and CDR2: MDHEN and SYDVKM. The chain is built from TRBV28 and TRBJ2-7, with 7 bases lining up with TRBD2. This receptor was obtained from a man aged 30 to 39 in good health. The specimen sequenced was naive CD4+ T cells sorted from blood. Subset: CD45RA+ positively selected. CDR3 region: CASGRAESEQYF. The CDR3 bases are TGTGCCAGCGGGAGGGCGGAGAGTGAGCAGTACTTC. The full variable domain, rest sourced from reference TRBV28 and TRBJ2-7, is DVKVTQSSRYLVKRTGEKVFLECVQDMDHENMFWYRQDPGLGLRLIYFSYDVKMKEKGDIPEGYSVSREKKERFSLILESASTNQTSMYLCASGRAESEQYFGPGTRLTVT.